The clone carrying this T cell receptor (beta chain) was detected once. Its antigen is undetermined. This sample is part of a study of cytomegalovirus exposure and HLA in healthy donors. TCRdb's copy holds only in-frame clones and misses some; the assay was immunoSEQ multiplex PCR. Of roughly 150,000 clones in the sample, around nine tenths are singletons; the top ten hold approximately 2.2%. With 0 bases removed from V and 4 bases from J, the gap between germline ends came to 6 bases. This CDR3 comprises 13 residues. Germline V lookup: CDR1 SGDLS, CDR2 YYNGEE. Findings and caveats of the study: Three chains linked to CMV were shown in vitro to be specific for CMV antigens. There were 150 or so TCR beta chains listed as cytomegalovirus-associated.

The donors were members of the validation cohort comprising roughly 130 subjects, separate from the approximately 630-subject first cohort. The specimen sequenced was PBMCs. The V gene is TRBV9, the J gene TRBJ2-3, with D unclear. The sequence was collected from a woman aged 18-35 years in good health and CMV-seronegative. Here the CDR3 reads CASSVARPDTQYF. The CDR3, as DNA: TGTGCCAGCAGCGTAGCTAGGCCAGATACGCAGTATTTT.